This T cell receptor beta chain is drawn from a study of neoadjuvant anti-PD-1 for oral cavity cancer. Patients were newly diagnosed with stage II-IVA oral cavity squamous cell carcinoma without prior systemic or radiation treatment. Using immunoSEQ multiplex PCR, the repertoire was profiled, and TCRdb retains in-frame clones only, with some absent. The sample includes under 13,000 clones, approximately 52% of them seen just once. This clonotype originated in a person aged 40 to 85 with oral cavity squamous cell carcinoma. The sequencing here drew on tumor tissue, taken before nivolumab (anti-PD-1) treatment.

CDR3 DNA: TGCGCCAGCAGTGAGTCCGGGACCGGAAACATTCAGTACTTC. Translating gives CASSESGTGNIQYF. This chain links TRBV10-1 with TRBJ2-4; D tentatively fits TRBD1 or TRBD2 (5 bases each). Deletions cut 0 bases from V and 6 bases from J, with 9 bases between. The CDR3 length is 14 residues. CDR1 and CDR2 (germline): WNHNN, SYGVQD (reference sequence).